This TCR beta chain was found in a study of blood T cell repertoires in COVID-19. The overall study: Acute and convalescent COVID-19 specimens originated in the United States, Italy and Spain. T cells, B-cell-depleted T cells, or PBMCs provided the cDNA or gDNA that served as material.

This CDR3 contains 16 residues. V was pared by 3 bases and J by 3 bases, with 4 bases of the junction left unmatched. From germline, CDR1 is SGHRS and CDR2 YFSETQ. Authors' methods: Amplification with reference gene primers provided the estimates of nucleated cell counts. Sequenced by immunoSEQ multiplex PCR; TCRdb stores in-frame clones only, minus some. The D gene and trimming were derived from the DNA, and the V and J assignments and clone size from that table. The sample includes 75,000 to 80,000 clones, approximately 86% seen only once; the top ten take about a sixth. This receptor was obtained from a human donor in a cohort sampled during active COVID-19. Sequenced input: peripheral blood. V gene TRBV5-1 combines with J gene TRBJ1-4, with 11 positions matching TRBD1. CDR3 residues: CASSYGQGAANEKLFF. The DNA of the CDR3 is TGCGCCAGCAGCTATGGACAGGGGGCGGCTAATGAAAAACTGTTTTTT.